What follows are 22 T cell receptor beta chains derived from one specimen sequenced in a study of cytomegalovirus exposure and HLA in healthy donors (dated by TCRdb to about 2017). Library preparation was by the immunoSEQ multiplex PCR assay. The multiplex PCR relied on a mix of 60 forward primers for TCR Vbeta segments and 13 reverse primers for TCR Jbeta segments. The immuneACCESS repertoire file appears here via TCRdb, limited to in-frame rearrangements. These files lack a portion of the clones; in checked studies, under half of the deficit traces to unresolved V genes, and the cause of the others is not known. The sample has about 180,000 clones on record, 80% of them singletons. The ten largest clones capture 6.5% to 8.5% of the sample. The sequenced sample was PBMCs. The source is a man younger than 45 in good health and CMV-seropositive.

The CDR3 loop reads CASSLSLGGHEQYF. CDR3 DNA: TGTGCCAGCAGCTTATCCTTAGGGGGCCACGAGCAGTACTTC. This rearrangement joins TRBV7-6 to TRBJ2-7, with 7 bases identical to TRBD1. The CDR3 length is 14 residues. Germline CDR1 is SGHVS and CDR2 is FNYEAQ. J was trimmed by 5 bases and V by 2 bases; bases with no gene match: 6.

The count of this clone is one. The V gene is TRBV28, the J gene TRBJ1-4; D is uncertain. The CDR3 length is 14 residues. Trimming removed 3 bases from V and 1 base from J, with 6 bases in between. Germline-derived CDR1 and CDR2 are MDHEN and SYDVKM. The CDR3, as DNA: TGTGCCAGCAGTTTCCCCCAAACTAATGAAAAACTGTTTTTT. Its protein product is CASSFPQTNEKLFF.

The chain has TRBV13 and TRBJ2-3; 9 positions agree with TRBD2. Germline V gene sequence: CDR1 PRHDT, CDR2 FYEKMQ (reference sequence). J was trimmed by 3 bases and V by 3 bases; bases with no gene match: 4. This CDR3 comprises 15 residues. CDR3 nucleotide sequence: TGTGCCAGCAGCTTTAGCGGGAGTCGAACAGATACGCAGTATTTT. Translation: CASSFSGSRTDTQYF.

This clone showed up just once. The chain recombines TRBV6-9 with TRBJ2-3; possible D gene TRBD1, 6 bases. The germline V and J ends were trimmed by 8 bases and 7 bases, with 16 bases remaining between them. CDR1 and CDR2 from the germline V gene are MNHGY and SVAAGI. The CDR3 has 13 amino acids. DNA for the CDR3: TGTGCCAGCGAGGGACACCTGAGGAATACGCAGTATTTT. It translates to CASEGHLRNTQYF.

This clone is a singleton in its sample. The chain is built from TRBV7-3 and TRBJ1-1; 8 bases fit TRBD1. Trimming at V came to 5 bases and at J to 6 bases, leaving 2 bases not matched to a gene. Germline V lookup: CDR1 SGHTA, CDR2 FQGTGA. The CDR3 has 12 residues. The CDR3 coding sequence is TGTGCCAGCAGCCCGACAGGGGCTGAAGCTTTCTTT. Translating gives CASSPTGAEAFF.

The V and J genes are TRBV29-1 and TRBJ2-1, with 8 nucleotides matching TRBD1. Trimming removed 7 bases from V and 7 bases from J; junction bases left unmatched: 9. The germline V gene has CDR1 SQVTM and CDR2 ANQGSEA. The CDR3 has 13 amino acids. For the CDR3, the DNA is TGCAGCGGCGGGACAGGCCAACCAAATGAGCAGTTCTTC. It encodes CSGGTGQPNEQFF.

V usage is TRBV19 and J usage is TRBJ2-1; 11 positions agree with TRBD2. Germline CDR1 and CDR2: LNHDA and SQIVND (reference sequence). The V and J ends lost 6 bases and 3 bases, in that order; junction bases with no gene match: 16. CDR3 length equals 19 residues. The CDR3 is CASSSQGQGLAEGYNEQFF. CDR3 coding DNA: TGTGCCAGTAGCTCCCAGGGACAGGGACTAGCGGAGGGCTACAATGAGCAGTTCTTC.

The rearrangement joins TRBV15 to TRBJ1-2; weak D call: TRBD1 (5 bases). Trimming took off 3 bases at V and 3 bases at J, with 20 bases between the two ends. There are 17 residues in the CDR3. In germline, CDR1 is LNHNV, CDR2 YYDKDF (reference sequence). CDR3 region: CATSSLPGTGGDYGYTF. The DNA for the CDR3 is TGTGCCACCAGCAGCCTTCCCGGGACGGGAGGCGACTATGGCTACACCTTC.

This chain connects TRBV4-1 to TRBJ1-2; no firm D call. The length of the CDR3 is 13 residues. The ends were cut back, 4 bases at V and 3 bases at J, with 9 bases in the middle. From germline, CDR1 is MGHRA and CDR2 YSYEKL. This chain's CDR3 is CASSPPADYGYTF. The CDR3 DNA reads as TGCGCCAGCAGCCCCCCTGCGGACTATGGCTACACCTTC.

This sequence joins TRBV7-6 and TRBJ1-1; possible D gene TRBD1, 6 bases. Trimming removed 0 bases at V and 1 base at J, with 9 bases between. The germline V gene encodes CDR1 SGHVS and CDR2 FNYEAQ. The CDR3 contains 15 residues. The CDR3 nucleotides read TGTGCCAGCAGCTTAGCGCAGGGGAGGAACACTGAAGCTTTCTTT. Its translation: CASSLAQGRNTEAFF.

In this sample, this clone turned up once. Written as DNA, the CDR3 is TGTGCCAGCAGTTACTATCACGTTCCTAGTGACTACGAGCAGTACTTC. This translates into CASSYYHVPSDYEQYF. This chain joins TRBV6-6 and TRBJ2-7; no reliable D call. CDR1 and CDR2 from the germline V gene are MNHNY and SVGAGI (reference sequence). Trimming cost V 1 base and J 3 bases, with 16 bases left between them. The CDR3 covers 16 residues.

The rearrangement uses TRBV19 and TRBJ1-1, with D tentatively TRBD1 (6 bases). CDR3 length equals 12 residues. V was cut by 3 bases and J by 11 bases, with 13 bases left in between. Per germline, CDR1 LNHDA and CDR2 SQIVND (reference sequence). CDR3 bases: TGTGCCAGTAGTATCGAGACAGGTAGGGCTTTCTTT. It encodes CASSIETGRAFF.

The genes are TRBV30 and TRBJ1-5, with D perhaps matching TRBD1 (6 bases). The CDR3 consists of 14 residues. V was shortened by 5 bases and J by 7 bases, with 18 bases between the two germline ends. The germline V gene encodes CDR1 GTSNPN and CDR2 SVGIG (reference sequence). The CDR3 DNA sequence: TGTGCCTGGGCAACAGGGATCGGTAAACAGCCCCAGCATTTT. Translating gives CAWATGIGKQPQHF.

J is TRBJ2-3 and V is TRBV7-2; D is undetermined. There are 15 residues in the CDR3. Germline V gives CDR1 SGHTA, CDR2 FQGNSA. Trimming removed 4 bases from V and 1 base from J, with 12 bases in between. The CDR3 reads CASSSLASGTDTQYF. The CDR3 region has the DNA TGTGCCAGCAGCTCCCTCGCTAGTGGCACAGATACGCAGTATTTT.

CDR3 region: CASKRSGGLVETQYF. CDR3 nucleotide sequence: TGCGCCAGTAAAAGATCGGGGGGCTTAGTAGAGACCCAGTACTTC. The chain joins TRBV10-2 to TRBJ2-5; D is perhaps TRBD2 (7 bases). Germline CDR1 is WSHSY and CDR2 is SAAADI. V was cut by 9 bases and J by 4 bases, with 21 bases left in between. CDR3 length: 15 residues.

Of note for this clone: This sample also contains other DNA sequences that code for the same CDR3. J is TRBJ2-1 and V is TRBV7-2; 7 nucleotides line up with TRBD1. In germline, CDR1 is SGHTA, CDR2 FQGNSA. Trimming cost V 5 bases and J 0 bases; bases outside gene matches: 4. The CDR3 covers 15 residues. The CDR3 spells CASSPDRSSYNEQFF. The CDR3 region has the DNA TGTGCCAGCAGCCCGGACAGGAGCTCCTACAATGAGCAGTTCTTC.

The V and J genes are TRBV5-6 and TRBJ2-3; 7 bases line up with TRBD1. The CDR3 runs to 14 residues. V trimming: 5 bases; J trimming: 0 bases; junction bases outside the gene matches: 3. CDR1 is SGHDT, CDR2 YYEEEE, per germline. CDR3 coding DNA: TGTGCCAGCAGTGGGACAGTTAGCACAGATACGCAGTATTTT. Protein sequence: CASSGTVSTDTQYF.

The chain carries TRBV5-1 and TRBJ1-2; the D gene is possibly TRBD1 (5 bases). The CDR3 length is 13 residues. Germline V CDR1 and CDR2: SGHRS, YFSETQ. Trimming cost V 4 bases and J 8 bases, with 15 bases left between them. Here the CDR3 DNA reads TGCGCCAGCAGCCAAGACAGCCAGTTAGGCTACACCTTC. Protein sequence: CASSQDSQLGYTF.

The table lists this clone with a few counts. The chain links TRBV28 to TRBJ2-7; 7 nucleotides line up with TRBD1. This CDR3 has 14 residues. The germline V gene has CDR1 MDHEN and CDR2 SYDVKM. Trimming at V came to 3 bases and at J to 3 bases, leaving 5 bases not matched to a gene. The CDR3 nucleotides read TGTGCCAGCAGTTTGGGAACAGGGGTCTACGAGCAGTACTTC. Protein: CASSLGTGVYEQYF.

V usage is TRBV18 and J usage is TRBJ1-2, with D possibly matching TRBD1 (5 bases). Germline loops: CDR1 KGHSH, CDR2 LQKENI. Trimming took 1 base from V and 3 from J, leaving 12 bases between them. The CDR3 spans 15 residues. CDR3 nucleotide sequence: TGTGCCAGCTCACCACGTGAAGGGGAGGACTATGGCTACACCTTC. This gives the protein CASSPREGEDYGYTF.

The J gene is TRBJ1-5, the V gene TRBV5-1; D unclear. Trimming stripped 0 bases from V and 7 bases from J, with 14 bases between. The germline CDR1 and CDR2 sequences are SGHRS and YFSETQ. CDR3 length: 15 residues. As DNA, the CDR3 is TGCGCCAGCAGCTTGGCTGGCGGGTTAAGGCAGCCCCAGCATTTT. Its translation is CASSLAGGLRQPQHF.

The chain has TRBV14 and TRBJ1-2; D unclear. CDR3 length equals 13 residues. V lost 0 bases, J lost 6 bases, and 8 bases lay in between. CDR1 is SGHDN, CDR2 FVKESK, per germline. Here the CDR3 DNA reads TGTGCCAGCAGCCAAGATTTTCAGGATGGCTACACCTTC. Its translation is CASSQDFQDGYTF.